At least ten counts were recorded for the clone carrying this T cell receptor (beta chain). Its matching antigen is unknown. This sample stems from a study of early T cells in non-severe SARS-CoV-2 infection. At the level of the study: RNA in bulk from unsorted whole blood was sequenced, and chains were unpaired. Study results and caveats: Matching with VDJdb favored anti-spike CD8 responses (missing private and CD4 specificities).

Germline CDR1 is LGHDT and CDR2 is YNNKEL (reference sequence). The CDR3 spans 16 residues. Trimming removed 3 bases from V and 0 bases from J; junction bases left unmatched: 2. Molecules of cDNA were individually given unique molecular identifiers that were attached to them. TCRdb itself ran the 5' RACE reads through MiXCR, one entry per CDR3 protein. The sample yields tens of thousands of distinct CDR3 sequences, about 4.9% seen once. The receptor was derived from an adult who was a healthcare worker with PCR-confirmed SARS-CoV-2 infection or an uninfected control (not recorded which). The rearrangement joins TRBV3-1 to TRBJ2-2; TRBD1 aligns across 9 bases. This sample comprised whole blood, obtained at baseline. Here the CDR3 reads CASSQTGGSNTGELFF. CDR3 DNA sequence: TGTGCCAGCAGCCAGACAGGGGGTTCGAACACCGGGGAGCTGTTTTTT.